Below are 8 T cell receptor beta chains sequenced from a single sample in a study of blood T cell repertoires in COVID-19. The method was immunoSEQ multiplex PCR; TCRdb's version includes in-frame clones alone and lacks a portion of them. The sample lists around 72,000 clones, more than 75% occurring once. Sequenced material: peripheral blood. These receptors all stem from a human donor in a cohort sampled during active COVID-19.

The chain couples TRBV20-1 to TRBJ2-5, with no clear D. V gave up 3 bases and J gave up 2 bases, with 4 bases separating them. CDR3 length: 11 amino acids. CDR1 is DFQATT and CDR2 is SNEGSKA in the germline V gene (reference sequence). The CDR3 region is CSARSQETQYF. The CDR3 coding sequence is TGCAGTGCTAGGTCACAAGAGACCCAGTACTTC.

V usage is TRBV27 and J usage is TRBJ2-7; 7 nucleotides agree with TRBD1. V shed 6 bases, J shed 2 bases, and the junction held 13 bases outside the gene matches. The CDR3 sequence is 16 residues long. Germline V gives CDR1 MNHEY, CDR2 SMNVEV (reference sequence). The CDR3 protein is CASSPATGQDPYEQYF. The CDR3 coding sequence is TGTGCCAGCAGCCCAGCTACAGGACAGGACCCCTACGAGCAGTACTTC.

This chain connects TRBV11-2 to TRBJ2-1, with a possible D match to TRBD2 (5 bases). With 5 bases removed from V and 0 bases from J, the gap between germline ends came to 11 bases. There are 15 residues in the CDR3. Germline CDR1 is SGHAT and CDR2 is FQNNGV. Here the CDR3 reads CASSQGLPSYNEQFF. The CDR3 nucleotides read TGTGCCAGCAGCCAAGGACTTCCCTCCTACAATGAGCAGTTCTTC.

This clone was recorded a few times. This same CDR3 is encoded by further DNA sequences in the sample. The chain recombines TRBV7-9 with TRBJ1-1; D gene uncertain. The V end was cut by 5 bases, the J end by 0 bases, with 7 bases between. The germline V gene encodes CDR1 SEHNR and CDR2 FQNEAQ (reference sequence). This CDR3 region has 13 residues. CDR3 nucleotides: TGTGCCAGCAGCCTAGATATGAACACTGAAGCTTTCTTT. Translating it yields CASSLDMNTEAFF.

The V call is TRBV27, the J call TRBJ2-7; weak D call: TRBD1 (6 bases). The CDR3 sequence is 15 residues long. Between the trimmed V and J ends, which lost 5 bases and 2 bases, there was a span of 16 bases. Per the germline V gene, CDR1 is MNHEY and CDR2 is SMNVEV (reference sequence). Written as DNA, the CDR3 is TGTGCCAGCAGTAGAAACAGGGCCGAAACCTACGAGCAGTACTTC. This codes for CASSRNRAETYEQYF.

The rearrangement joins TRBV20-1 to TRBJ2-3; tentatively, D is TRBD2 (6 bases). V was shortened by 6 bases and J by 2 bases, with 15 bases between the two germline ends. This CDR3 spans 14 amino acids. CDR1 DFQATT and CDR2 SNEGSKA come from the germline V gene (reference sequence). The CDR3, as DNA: TGCAGTGCGAGTAGCGGACTTAACACAGATACGCAGTATTTT. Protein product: CSASSGLNTDTQYF.

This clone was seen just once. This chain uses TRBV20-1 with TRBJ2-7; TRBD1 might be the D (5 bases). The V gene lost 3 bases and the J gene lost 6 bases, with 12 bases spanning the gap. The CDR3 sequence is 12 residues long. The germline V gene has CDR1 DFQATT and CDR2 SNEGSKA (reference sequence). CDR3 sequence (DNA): TGCAGTGCTAGTAACCAGGGTCGCGAGCAGTACTTC. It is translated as CSASNQGREQYF.

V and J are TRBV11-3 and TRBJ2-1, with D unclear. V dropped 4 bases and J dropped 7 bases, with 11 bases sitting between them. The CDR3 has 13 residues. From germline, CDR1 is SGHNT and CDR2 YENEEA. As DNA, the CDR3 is TGTGCCAGCAGCTATGAAGTCCAGAATGAGCAGTTCTTC. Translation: CASSYEVQNEQFF.